Included here is one T cell receptor beta chain sequence, with context. Participants were aged roughly 18 to 89 years, lived in about two dozen US areas, and enrolled virtually. Each recovered donor of Cohort 3 presented with two negative PCRs, clearance, or symptom resolution. The data belong to a study of blood T cell repertoires in COVID-19. In the study overall: From T cells, B-cell-depleted T cells, or PBMCs came the material, which was cDNA or gDNA.

Trimming stripped 6 bases from V and 1 base from J, with 6 bases between. The CDR3 extends over 12 amino acids. Germline CDR1 reads SGHAT; CDR2 reads FQDESV (reference sequence). In the study's own analysis: Nucleated cell counts were estimated from reference gene primer amplification. Assay used: immunoSEQ multiplex PCR; TCRdb lists only in-frame clones, some missing. That table is the source of V, J and clone size, and D and trimming were worked out from the DNA. The top ten clones hold about 1% of a sample with about 370,000 clones, approximately 90% of them seen once. This sequence originates from a man between 18 and 29 years old who had recovered from COVID-19. Source material: PBMCs or T cells enriched from blood (not recorded which). The chain links TRBV11-1 to TRBJ1-1; the D is unclear. This CDR3 reads CASRHGNTEAFF. The CDR3 DNA is TGTGCCAGCAGACATGGGAACACTGAAGCTTTCTTT. The full variable domain, its missing parts supplied by reference TRBV11-1 and TRBJ1-1, is EAEVAQSPRYKITEKSQAVAFWCDPISGHATLYWYRQILGQGPELLVQFQDESVVDDSQLPKDRFSAERLKGVDSTLKIQPAELGDSAMYLCASRHGNTEAFFGQGTRLTVV.